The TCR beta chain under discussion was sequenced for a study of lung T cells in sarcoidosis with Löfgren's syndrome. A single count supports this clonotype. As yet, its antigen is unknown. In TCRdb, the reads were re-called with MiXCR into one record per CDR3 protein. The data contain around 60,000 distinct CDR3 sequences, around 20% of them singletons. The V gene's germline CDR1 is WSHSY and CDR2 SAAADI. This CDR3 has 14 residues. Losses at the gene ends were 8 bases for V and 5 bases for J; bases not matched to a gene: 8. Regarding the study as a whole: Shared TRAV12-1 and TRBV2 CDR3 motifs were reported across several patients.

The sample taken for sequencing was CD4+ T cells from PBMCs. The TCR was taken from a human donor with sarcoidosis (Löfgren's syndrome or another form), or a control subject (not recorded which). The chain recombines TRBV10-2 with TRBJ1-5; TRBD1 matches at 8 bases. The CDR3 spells CASVGQGRDQPQHF. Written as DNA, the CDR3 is TGCGCCAGCGTAGGACAGGGACGGGATCAGCCCCAGCATTTT.